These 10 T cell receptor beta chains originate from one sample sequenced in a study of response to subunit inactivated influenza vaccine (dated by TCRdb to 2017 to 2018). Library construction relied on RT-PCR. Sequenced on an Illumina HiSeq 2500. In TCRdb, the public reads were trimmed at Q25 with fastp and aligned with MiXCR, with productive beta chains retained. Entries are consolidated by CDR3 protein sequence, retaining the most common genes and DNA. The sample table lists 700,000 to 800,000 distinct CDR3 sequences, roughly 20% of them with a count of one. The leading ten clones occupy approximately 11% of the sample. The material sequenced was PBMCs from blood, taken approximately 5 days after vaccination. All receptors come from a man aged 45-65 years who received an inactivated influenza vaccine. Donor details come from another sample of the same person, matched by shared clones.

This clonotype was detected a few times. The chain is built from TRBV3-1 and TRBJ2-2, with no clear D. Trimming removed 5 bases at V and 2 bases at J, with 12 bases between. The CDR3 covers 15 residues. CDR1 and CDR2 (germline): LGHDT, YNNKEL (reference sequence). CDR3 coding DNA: TGTGCCAGCAGCAACTTAAACAGTAACACCGGGGAGCTGTTTTTT. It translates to CASSNLNSNTGELFF.

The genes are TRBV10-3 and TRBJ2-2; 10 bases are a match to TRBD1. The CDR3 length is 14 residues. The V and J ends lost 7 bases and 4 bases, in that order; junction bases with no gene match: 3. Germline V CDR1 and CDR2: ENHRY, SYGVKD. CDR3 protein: CAINRDRGTGELFF. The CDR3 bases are TGTGCCATCAACCGGGACAGGGGCACCGGGGAGCTGTTTTTT.

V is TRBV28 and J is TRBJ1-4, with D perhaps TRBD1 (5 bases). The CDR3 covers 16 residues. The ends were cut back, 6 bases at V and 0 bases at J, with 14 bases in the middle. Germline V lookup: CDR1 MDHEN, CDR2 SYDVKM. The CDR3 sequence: CASSRQRFATNEKLFF. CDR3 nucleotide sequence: TGTGCCAGCAGCAGACAGAGGTTTGCAACTAATGAAAAACTGTTTTTT.

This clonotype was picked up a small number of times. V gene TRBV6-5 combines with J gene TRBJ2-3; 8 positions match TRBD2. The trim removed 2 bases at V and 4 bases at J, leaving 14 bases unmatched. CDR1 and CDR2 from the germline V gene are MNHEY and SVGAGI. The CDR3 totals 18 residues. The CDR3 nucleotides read TGTGCCAGCAGTTACCTACATTGGACTAGCCGAATACCAGATACGCAGTATTTT. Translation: CASSYLHWTSRIPDTQYF.

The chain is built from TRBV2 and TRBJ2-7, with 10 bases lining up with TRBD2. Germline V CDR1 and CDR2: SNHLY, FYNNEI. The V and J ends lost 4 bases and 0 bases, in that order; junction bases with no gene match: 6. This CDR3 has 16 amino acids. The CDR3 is CASSVRAGGPSYEQYF. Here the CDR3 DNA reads TGTGCCAGCAGTGTCCGAGCGGGAGGGCCCTCCTACGAGCAGTACTTC.

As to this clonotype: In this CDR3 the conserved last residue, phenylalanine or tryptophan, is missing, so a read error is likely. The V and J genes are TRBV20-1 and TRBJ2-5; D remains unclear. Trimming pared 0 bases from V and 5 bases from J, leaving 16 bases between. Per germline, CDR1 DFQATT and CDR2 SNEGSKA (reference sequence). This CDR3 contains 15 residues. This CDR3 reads CSARESGIGAETQYY. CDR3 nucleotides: TGCAGTGCTAGAGAATCTGGGATCGGAGCGGAGACCCAGTACTAC.

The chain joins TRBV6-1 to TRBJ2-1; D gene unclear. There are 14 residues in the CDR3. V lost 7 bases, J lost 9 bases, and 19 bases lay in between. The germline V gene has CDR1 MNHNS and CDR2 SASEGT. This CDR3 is CASTPGPSQSEQFF. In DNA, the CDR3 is TGTGCCAGCACCCCTGGCCCCTCTCAGAGTGAGCAGTTCTTC.

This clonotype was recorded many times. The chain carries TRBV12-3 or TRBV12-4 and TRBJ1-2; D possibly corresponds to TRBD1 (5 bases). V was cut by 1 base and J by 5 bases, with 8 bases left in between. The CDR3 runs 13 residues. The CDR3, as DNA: TGTGCCAGCAGTTTAGGGGGCTGGTATGGCTACACCTTC. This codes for CASSLGGWYGYTF.

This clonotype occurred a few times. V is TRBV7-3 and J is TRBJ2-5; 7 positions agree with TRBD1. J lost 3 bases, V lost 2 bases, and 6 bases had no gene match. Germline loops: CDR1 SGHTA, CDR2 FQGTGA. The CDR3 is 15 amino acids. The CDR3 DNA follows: TGTGCCAGCAGCTTAGGACCCGGGACAGAAGAGACCCAGTACTTC. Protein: CASSLGPGTEETQYF. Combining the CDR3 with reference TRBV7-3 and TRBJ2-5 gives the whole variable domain GAGVSQTPSNKVTEKGKYVELRCDPISGHTALYWYRQSLGQGPEFLIYFQGTGAADDSGLPNDRFFAVRPEGSVSTLKIQRTERGDSAVYLCASSLGPGTEETQYFGPGTRLLVL.

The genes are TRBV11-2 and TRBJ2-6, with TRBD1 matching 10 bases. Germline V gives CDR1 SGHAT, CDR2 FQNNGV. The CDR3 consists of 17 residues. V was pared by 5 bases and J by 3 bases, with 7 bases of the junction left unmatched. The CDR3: CASSMGQGSYGANVLTF. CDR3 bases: TGTGCCAGCAGCATGGGACAGGGGTCATATGGGGCCAACGTCCTGACTTTC.